This TCR beta chain was identified in a study of T-cell memory formation after mild COVID-19. Details on this clonotype: Antigen: not known.

The study's findings and limits: Most CD4+ clones that shrank were in CM and EM, while CD8+ ones turned up in EMRA.

TCRdb itself ran the 5' RACE reads through MiXCR, one entry per CDR3 protein. The sample has 550,000 to 600,000 distinct CDR3 sequences; less than 25% are singletons. V lost 3 bases to trimming and J lost 8 bases; unmatched junction nucleotides: 8. This CDR3 region has 16 residues. Germline V gene lookup returns CDR1 LGHNA and CDR2 YSLEER. The sequencing sample was made of PBMCs or a T cell subset sorted from them (not recorded which). The chain recombines TRBV4-3 with TRBJ2-1, with 12 bases lining up with TRBD2. This receptor was identified in an adult woman who had mild COVID-19 (a few samples of this study predate the infection). Cell type and time point are not known. CDR3 in amino acids: CASSQETSGRLYEQFF. CDR3 nucleotides: TGCGCCAGCAGCCAGGAGACTAGCGGGAGACTTTATGAGCAGTTCTTC.